Detailed here is one T cell receptor (beta chain). Antigen specificity is unknown. The sample belongs to a study of OX40 agonist ivuxolimab in advanced cancers. The study, taken as a whole, reports: CD8+ T cells were the subset that, on average, had more expanded clones than CD4+.

V shed 0 bases and J shed 6 bases, with 12 bases lying between them. CDR1 and CDR2 (germline): SGHTS, YDEGEE. This CDR3 is built from 14 residues. Clones were sequenced by immunoSEQ multiplex PCR, and TCRdb holds only the in-frame ones, with some missing. The data contain tens of thousands of clones, 65% to 85% of them singletons. The rearrangement links TRBV5-8 to TRBJ1-1, with D tentatively TRBD1 (6 bases). Sequenced material: CD4+ or CD8+ T cells sorted from blood, taken in a trial of the OX40 agonist ivuxolimab. This receptor was taken from an adult with an advanced solid tumor such as melanoma, head and neck, liver or kidney cancer. CDR3 nucleotides: TGTGCCAGCAGCTTGGCCGGCAGGGGAGCTGAAGCTTTCTTT. It is translated as CASSLAGRGAEAFF.